The text below deals with one T cell receptor (beta chain). What it recognizes is unknown. This sample is drawn from a study of cytomegalovirus exposure and HLA in healthy donors. General observations from the study: Presence/absence analysis assumed near-uniform sequencing depth across donors. Researchers counted about 150 TCR beta chains as cytomegalovirus-associated. Indistinguishability led to the exclusion of some V segments, TRBV6-2 and TRBV6-3 included. Later on, analysis showed that most CMV-associated TCR beta chains appeared to be HLA-restricted.

The PCR used 60 Vbeta and 13 Jbeta primers. Some clones are missing from TCRdb's copy, which holds only in-frame ones; the method was immunoSEQ multiplex PCR. The table lists about 150,000 clones, approximately 72% of them singletons. Germline-derived CDR1 and CDR2 are MNHNY and SVGAGI (reference sequence). This CDR3 contains 16 residues. Trimming cost V 7 bases and J 3 bases, with 21 bases left between them. The sample comprised PBMCs. V gene TRBV6-6 combines with J gene TRBJ1-1, with a weak D call TRBD1 (5 bases). The clonotype was recovered from a man aged 18 to 30 in good health and CMV-seronegative. CDR3 sequence (DNA): TGTGCCAGCAATCCCCTCGCTGGACACCAGCACACTGAAGCTTTCTTT. Its translation is CASNPLAGHQHTEAFF.